The 5 T cell receptor beta chains listed next were all sequenced from one sample in a study of cytotoxic CD8 clonotypes in ibrutinib-treated CLL. Repertoires were generated with immunoSEQ multiplex PCR, while TCRdb's copy carries only in-frame clones and drops some. The table shows 270,000 or so clones, with roughly 76% occurring only once. The specimen was PBMCs, collected at disease progression, from a patient treated with ibrutinib. Receptor source: a human donor with chronic lymphocytic leukemia.

This rearrangement joins TRBV6-1 to TRBJ1-2; possible D gene TRBD1, 5 bases. V lost 0 bases and J 4 bases, leaving 6 bases between the germline ends. Germline V lookup: CDR1 MNHNS, CDR2 SASEGT. The CDR3 extends over 13 amino acids. CDR3 amino acids: CASSEARAYGYTF. CDR3 in DNA: TGTGCCAGCAGTGAAGCCAGGGCCTATGGCTACACCTTC.

J is TRBJ2-7 and V is TRBV6-5; D may match TRBD1 or TRBD2 (5 bases each). Trimming shortened V by 8 bases and J by 4 bases, and 15 bases separated the two germline ends. CDR1 and CDR2 from the germline V gene are MNHEY and SVGAGI. The CDR3 has 13 amino acids. As DNA, the CDR3 is TGTGCCAGCTCCCGGGGCTGGGGATACGAGCAGTACTTC. Protein sequence: CASSRGWGYEQYF.

The rearrangement links TRBV4-1 to TRBJ1-2; D unresolved. The CDR3 has 15 residues. Germline V gives CDR1 MGHRA, CDR2 YSYEKL. V lost 0 bases to trimming and J lost 0 bases, with 8 bases between them. The CDR3 nucleotides read TGCGCCAGCAGCCAAGAACAGAGATCTAACTATGGCTACACCTTC. This gives the protein CASSQEQRSNYGYTF.

In the case of this clone: The same CDR3 can be traced to other DNA sequences in this sample. The J gene is TRBJ2-2, the V gene TRBV28; D ambiguous. CDR3 length: 12 amino acids. The V gene's germline CDR1 is MDHEN and CDR2 SYDVKM. V was cut by 5 bases and J by 1 base, with 2 bases left in between. The CDR3 sequence is CASSLNTGELFF. In DNA, the CDR3 is TGTGCCAGCAGTCTGAACACCGGGGAGCTGTTTTTT.

The chain employs TRBV7-2 and TRBJ2-1, with D possibly TRBD2 on 5 matching bases. The germline CDR1 and CDR2 sequences are SGHTA and FQGNSA. V gave up 1 base and J gave up 7 bases, with 14 bases separating them. The length of the CDR3 is 15 residues. The CDR3 bases are TGTGCCAGCAGCTTAGAGCTATCGTGGGAGAATGAGCAGTTCTTC. Its protein is CASSLELSWENEQFF.